This TCR beta chain was sequenced during a study of T cells in localized non-small cell lung cancer. Study-wide results and caveats: Uninvolved adjacent lung showed peak T cell clonality, exceeding tumor. There were a median 57 of the top 100 tumor clones appearing in adjacent lung.

The protocol was immunoSEQ multiplex PCR, while the TCRdb copy is restricted to in-frame clones and leaves out a portion. The sample lists about 36,000 clones, around 88% seen once, with under 8.5% in the top ten. The CDR3 has 15 amino acids. Germline V gene sequence: CDR1 SQVTM, CDR2 ANQGSEA. V lost 6 bases and J 8 bases, leaving 25 bases between the germline ends. As for this clone: Its antigen is unknown.

The chain joins TRBV29-1 to TRBJ1-2, with D perhaps matching TRBD1 (5 bases). This specimen was peripheral blood, taken before any cancer treatment. The receptor was isolated from a woman aged 35 to 70 with stage I lung adenocarcinoma. The CDR3 DNA follows: TGCAGCGTGGCGAGGGACGGTGTTTTTTTGGGCGGCTACACCTTC. Its translation is CSVARDGVFLGGYTF.